One and the same sample provided the 32 T cell receptor beta chains below, sequenced in a study of T cell responses to AZD1222 COVID-19 vaccine. This table comes from immunoSEQ multiplex PCR, and its TCRdb copy is limited to in-frame clones, with some not included. The sample includes about 88,000 clones, under 95% of them seen just once. Sequencing used peripheral blood, obtained on day 0 of MenACWY control vaccination. All receptors derive from an adult in good health.

The rearrangement links TRBV19 to TRBJ1-5, with 8 bases fitting TRBD1. V dropped 2 bases and J dropped 5; count of bases not matched to a gene: 5. This CDR3 region has 15 residues. CDR1 and CDR2 from the germline V gene are LNHDA and SQIVND (reference sequence). The CDR3 coding sequence is TGTGCCAGTAGTATATCCAGACAGGGGTATCAGCCCCAGCATTTT. It specifies CASSISRQGYQPQHF.

The V and J genes are TRBV6-6 and TRBJ1-5; D gene uncertain. Germline CDR1 is MNHNY and CDR2 is SVGAGI (reference sequence). The CDR3 covers 15 residues. Trimming took off 10 bases at V and 2 bases at J, with 18 bases between the two ends. The CDR3 DNA is TGTGCCACGCGGCGGGAATCTGGAGGCAATCAGCCCCAGCATTTT. Translation: CATRRESGGNQPQHF.

The chain links TRBV12-3 or TRBV12-4 to TRBJ1-6; D uncertain. The germline V and J ends were trimmed by 8 bases and 7 bases, with 9 bases remaining between them. This CDR3 is built from 12 residues. The CDR3: CASRGLNSPLHF. CDR3 DNA: TGTGCCAGCCGAGGGCTCAATTCACCCCTCCACTTT.

The genes are TRBV9 and TRBJ2-5; 8 bases agree with TRBD2. The CDR3 contains 14 residues. CDR1 and CDR2 from the germline V gene are SGDLS and YYNGEE. The V gene end was trimmed by 0 bases and the J gene end by 4 bases; junction bases not matched to a gene: 2. Here the CDR3 reads CASSVGRGGETQYF. The CDR3 region has the DNA TGTGCCAGCAGCGTAGGACGGGGGGGAGAGACCCAGTACTTC.

The V gene is TRBV2, the J gene TRBJ2-4, with D possibly matching TRBD1 (6 bases). V was cut by 6 bases and J by 14 bases, with 14 bases left in between. The germline V gene encodes CDR1 SNHLY and CDR2 FYNNEI. The CDR3 is 11 residues long. The CDR3 loop reads CASRGGQSEYF. CDR3 sequence (DNA): TGTGCCAGCAGGGGCGGACAGTCTGAGTACTTC. Full variable domain (missing parts from reference TRBV2 and TRBJ2-4): EPEVTQTPSHQVTQMGQEVILRCVPISNHLYFYWYRQILGQKVEFLVSFYNNEISEKSEIFDDQFSVERPDGSNFTLKIRSTKLEDSAMYFCASRGGQSEYFGAGTRLSVL.

V gene TRBV7-9 combines with J gene TRBJ2-7; D is unclear. The CDR3 totals 14 residues. Germline lookup yields CDR1 SEHNR and CDR2 FQNEAQ (reference sequence). V was trimmed by 3 bases and J by 2 bases, leaving 11 bases between them. The CDR3 sequence is CASSFGQAAYEQYF. CDR3 DNA sequence: TGTGCCAGCAGCTTCGGTCAGGCCGCCTACGAGCAGTACTTC.

This sequence joins TRBV29-1 and TRBJ2-7; tentatively, D is TRBD1 (5 bases). The CDR3 sequence is 12 residues long. CDR1 is SQVTM, CDR2 ANQGSEA, per germline. The V end was cut by 3 bases, the J end by 2 bases, with 8 bases between. The CDR3 region has the DNA TGCAGCGTTGATGACAGCGCCTACGAGCAGTACTTC. It translates to CSVDDSAYEQYF.

The count of this clone is one. This chain links TRBV7-9 with TRBJ2-3; maybe TRBD2 (6 bases). Germline V CDR1 and CDR2: SEHNR, FQNEAQ (reference sequence). V was cut by 5 bases and J by 2 bases, with 14 bases left in between. The length of the CDR3 is 15 residues. As DNA, the CDR3 is TGTGCCAGCAGCCCGGGACTCGAAACCACAGATACGCAGTATTTT. This gives the protein CASSPGLETTDTQYF.

V is TRBV7-6 and J is TRBJ1-1; the match to TRBD1 covers 10 bases. The CDR3 is 19 residues long. Unmatched junction bases numbered 12, after V lost 1 base and J lost 1 base. Germline V gives CDR1 SGHVS, CDR2 FNYEAQ. CDR3 region: CASSLVPLDRGDSNTEAFF. The CDR3 DNA follows: TGTGCCAGCAGCTTAGTCCCCCTGGACAGGGGGGATTCGAACACTGAAGCTTTCTTT.

The chain uses TRBV3-1 (or the pseudogene TRBV3-2) and TRBJ2-5; 8 bases fit TRBD2. The CDR3 extends over 14 amino acids. The V and J ends lost 4 bases and 5 bases, in that order; junction bases with no gene match: 6. The germline CDR1 and CDR2 sequences are LGHDT and YNNKEL (reference sequence). The CDR3 DNA reads TGTGCCAGCAGCCCTGCGGGGGGCGGGGAGACCCAGTACTTC. As protein: CASSPAGGGETQYF.

The chain couples TRBV18 to TRBJ1-5; no definite D call. The V end was cut by 2 bases, the J end by 2 bases, with 4 bases between. The CDR3 covers 13 residues. The germline V gene has CDR1 KGHSH and CDR2 LQKENI. The CDR3 loop is CASSPAGNQPQHF. CDR3 bases: TGTGCCAGCTCACCAGCGGGCAATCAGCCCCAGCATTTT.

The chain couples TRBV29-1 to TRBJ2-1; D is ambiguous. V lost 5 bases and J 5 bases, leaving 10 bases between the germline ends. The germline V gene has CDR1 SQVTM and CDR2 ANQGSEA. The length of the CDR3 is 12 residues. Here the CDR3 reads CSVIFQNNEQFF. The CDR3 nucleotides read TGCAGCGTTATATTTCAGAACAATGAGCAGTTCTTC.

V usage is TRBV19 and J usage is TRBJ1-4; D is undetermined. The length of the CDR3 is 12 residues. Germline V gene lookup returns CDR1 LNHDA and CDR2 SQIVND (reference sequence). Trimming took off 3 bases at V and 10 bases at J, with 9 bases between the two ends. The CDR3, as DNA: TGTGCCAGTAGTATCGGGGATGGAAAACTGTTTTTT. It specifies CASSIGDGKLFF.

The J gene is TRBJ1-1, the V gene TRBV7-2; TRBD1 might be the D (5 bases). Trimming removed 1 base at V and 5 bases at J, with 11 bases between. The CDR3 is 14 residues long. The V gene's germline CDR1 is SGHTA and CDR2 FQGNSA. The CDR3: CASSLGGVQTEAFF. DNA of the CDR3: TGTGCCAGCAGCTTAGGGGGCGTCCAGACTGAAGCTTTCTTT.

The CDR3 reads CASSVTTGLNTGELFF. In nucleotides, the CDR3 is TGTGCCAGCAGCGTGACGACAGGCTTGAACACCGGGGAGCTGTTTTTT. The chain carries TRBV9 and TRBJ2-2; a possible D gene is TRBD1 (6 bases). This CDR3 region has 16 residues. Germline lookup yields CDR1 SGDLS and CDR2 YYNGEE. The germline V and J ends were trimmed by 2 bases and 1 base, with 12 bases remaining between them.

The V gene is TRBV5-1, the J gene TRBJ1-1; D call uncertain. Germline loops: CDR1 SGHRS, CDR2 YFSETQ. CDR3 length equals 14 residues. The V gene lost 1 base and the J gene lost 0 bases, with 7 bases spanning the gap. The CDR3 loop is CASSLSYLNTEAFF. CDR3 DNA sequence: TGCGCCAGCAGCTTGTCTTACCTGAACACTGAAGCTTTCTTT.

This clone was detected only once. V usage is TRBV7-8 and J usage is TRBJ2-2, with 8 positions matching TRBD1. Germline V gene lookup returns CDR1 SGHVS and CDR2 FQNEAQ. V dropped 5 bases and J dropped 1; count of bases not matched to a gene: 3. The CDR3 covers 15 residues. The CDR3 coding sequence is TGTGCCAGCAGCCCAGACAGGGGGAACACCGGGGAGCTGTTTTTT. It translates to CASSPDRGNTGELFF.

The chain is built from TRBV15 and TRBJ1-5, with 7 bases identical to TRBD1. Per germline, CDR1 LNHNV and CDR2 YYDKDF (reference sequence). Trimming cost V 3 bases and J 1 base; bases outside gene matches: 3. This CDR3 has 15 residues. CDR3 in amino acids: CATSSEQGSNQPQHF. The DNA of the CDR3 is TGTGCCACCAGCAGTGAACAGGGGAGCAATCAGCCCCAGCATTTT.

This clone was seen just once. The chain uses TRBV10-3 and TRBJ2-5; 7 nucleotides line up with TRBD1. The V gene's germline CDR1 is ENHRY and CDR2 SYGVKD. The CDR3 covers 15 residues. J was trimmed by 2 bases and V by 5 bases; bases with no gene match: 8. The CDR3 spells CAISQGQPIQETQYF. In DNA, the CDR3 is TGTGCCATCAGTCAGGGACAGCCAATTCAAGAGACCCAGTACTTC.

The rearrangement joins TRBV7-9 to TRBJ2-3; 13 bases line up with TRBD2. Trimming at V came to 7 bases and at J to 2 bases, leaving 15 bases not matched to a gene. The CDR3 spans 19 residues. CDR1 is SEHNR and CDR2 is FQNEAQ in the germline V gene (reference sequence). CDR3 in amino acids: CASTRTSGGPMSLTDTQYF. CDR3 DNA: TGTGCCAGCACCCGGACTAGCGGGGGCCCAATGAGTCTCACAGATACGCAGTATTTT.

This clone showed up just a few times. The rearrangement joins TRBV28 to TRBJ1-2; 11 nucleotides match TRBD1. V shed 2 bases, J shed 8 bases, and the junction held 10 bases outside the gene matches. The CDR3 length is 16 residues. Germline CDR1 MDHEN, CDR2 SYDVKM. CDR3 DNA: TGTGCCAGCAGTTTACCCTTCGGGACAGGGGGTAAAGGCTACACCTTC. Translation gives CASSLPFGTGGKGYTF.

V usage is TRBV2 and J usage is TRBJ2-3; 9 bases align to TRBD2. V trimming: 3 bases; J trimming: 2 bases; junction bases outside the gene matches: 6. Germline V gene data show CDR1 as SNHLY and CDR2 as FYNNEI. The CDR3 is 16 amino acids. As DNA, the CDR3 is TGTGCCAGCAGTGACCCCAGCGGGAGGAACACAGATACGCAGTATTTT. Amino acid sequence: CASSDPSGRNTDTQYF.

The CDR3 sequence: CASSLSLTGNSNQPQHF. CDR3 bases: TGTGCCAGCAGTTTATCGTTGACGGGCAATAGCAATCAGCCCCAGCATTTT. The chain combines TRBV27 with TRBJ1-5; no clear D gene. The germline V gene has CDR1 MNHEY and CDR2 SMNVEV (reference sequence). The CDR3 spans 17 residues. V lost 0 bases and J 0 bases, leaving 12 bases between the germline ends.

The V gene is TRBV13, the J gene TRBJ1-6; D possibly corresponds to TRBD1 (5 bases). The CDR3 spans 13 residues. Deletions cut 2 bases from V and 10 bases from J, with 9 bases between. CDR1 and CDR2 (germline): PRHDT, FYEKMQ (reference sequence). This CDR3 reads CASSLRGVSPLHF. CDR3 nucleotide sequence: TGTGCCAGCAGCTTACGAGGGGTCTCACCCCTCCACTTT. Combining the CDR3 with reference TRBV13 and TRBJ1-6 gives the whole variable domain AAGVIQSPRHLIKEKRETATLKCYPIPRHDTVYWYQQGPGQDPQFLISFYEKMQSDKGSIPDRFSAQQFSDYHSELNMSSLELGDSALYFCASSLRGVSPLHFGNGTRLTVT.

The rearrangement links TRBV9 to TRBJ2-7; 9 positions match TRBD1. Per germline, CDR1 SGDLS and CDR2 YYNGEE. Trimming removed 0 bases from V and 5 bases from J; junction bases left unmatched: 6. The CDR3 is 15 amino acids. CDR3 sequence reads: CASSVGGDRAHEQYF. CDR3 DNA sequence: TGTGCCAGCAGCGTAGGCGGGGACAGGGCCCACGAGCAGTACTTC.

The gene calls are TRBV28 and TRBJ2-7, with D uncertain. CDR3 length: 12 residues. The ends were cut back, 6 bases at V and 1 base at J, with 7 bases in the middle. The germline V gene has CDR1 MDHEN and CDR2 SYDVKM. The CDR3 DNA sequence: TGTGCCAGCAGCTATAGTTCCTACGAGCAGTACTTC. Translating it yields CASSYSSYEQYF.

This chain uses TRBV29-1 with TRBJ2-1; 9 bases are shared with TRBD2. The CDR3 loop spans 12 amino acids. V trimming: 7 bases; J trimming: 8 bases; junction bases outside the gene matches: 6. In germline, CDR1 is SQVTM, CDR2 ANQGSEA. In DNA form, the CDR3 reads TGCAGCGGGGGACTAGCTGGGCATGAGCAGTTCTTC. The encoded protein is CSGGLAGHEQFF.

The chain is built from TRBV7-2 and TRBJ1-1, with D unresolved. Germline V gene data show CDR1 as SGHTA and CDR2 as FQGNSA. V lost 5 bases to trimming and J lost 0 bases, with 7 bases between them. CDR3 length: 13 amino acids. The CDR3 nucleotides are TGTGCCAGCAGCCCCGCCTTGAACACTGAAGCTTTCTTT. This gives the protein CASSPALNTEAFF. Combining the CDR3 with reference TRBV7-2 and TRBJ1-1 gives the whole variable domain GAGVSQSPSNKVTEKGKDVELRCDPISGHTALYWYRQSLGQGLEFLIYFQGNSAPDKSGLPSDRFSAERTGGSVSTLTIQRTQQEDSAVYLCASSPALNTEAFFGQGTRLTVV.

V is TRBV14 and J is TRBJ1-3; D is perhaps TRBD1 (6 bases). There are 18 residues in the CDR3. V lost 5 bases and J lost 0, with 20 bases in between. Germline CDR1 and CDR2: SGHDN and FVKESK. CDR3 nucleotide sequence: TGTGCCAGCAGCAATCCGGACAGAAGAAGTATCTCTGGAAACACCATATATTTT. This translates into CASSNPDRRSISGNTIYF.

The V gene is TRBV25-1, the J gene TRBJ1-1, with D unclear. Deletions cut 1 base from V and 1 base from J, with 4 bases between. There are 13 residues in the CDR3. Germline V gene sequence: CDR1 MGHDK, CDR2 SYGVNS. The CDR3 region is CASSELENTEAFF. The CDR3 coding sequence is TGTGCCAGCAGTGAATTAGAGAACACTGAAGCTTTCTTT.

The CDR3: CASSFGSNYGYTF. For the CDR3, the DNA is TGTGCCAGCAGTTTTGGTTCAAACTATGGCTACACCTTC. The rearrangement uses TRBV27 and TRBJ1-2, with D uncertain. CDR1 MNHEY and CDR2 SMNVEV come from the germline V gene (reference sequence). The CDR3 covers 13 residues. The V end was cut by 3 bases, the J end by 2 bases, with 7 bases between.

The rearrangement links TRBV6-5 to TRBJ1-1; no firm D call. Germline V gene data show CDR1 as MNHEY and CDR2 as SVGAGI. V lost 2 bases to trimming and J lost 1 base, with 14 bases between them. The CDR3 covers 16 residues. CDR3 protein: CASSYRSVRWNTEAFF. In DNA, the CDR3 is TGTGCCAGCAGTTACCGATCGGTCCGGTGGAACACTGAAGCTTTCTTT.